The clone carrying this TCR beta chain was counted at least ten times. The sample is drawn from a study of human T cells and chemical hapten exposure. Study at large: Mostly female, the patients presented with alopecia areata, totalis or universalis.

From germline, CDR1 is SNHLY and CDR2 FYNNEI. The CDR3 spans 14 residues. V was cut by 4 bases and J by 8 bases, with 14 bases left in between. In the library, unique molecular identifiers were attached to individual cDNA molecules. TCRdb analysed the RACE reads with MiXCR anew, one entry per CDR3 protein. The table has a few hundred thousand distinct CDR3 sequences, around 4.8% seen once; the top ten hold under 2.5%. The time point: patch test 1, 2 weeks after DPC sensitization. The treatment: therapeutic diphenylcyclopropenone sensitization with weekly scalp DPC. V usage is TRBV2 and J usage is TRBJ1-4, with a possible D match to TRBD1 (5 bases). The sequence was obtained from a woman between 45 and 65 years old with alopecia areata. Some clones in this sample may be carry-over from other donors' samples. Sequences were derived from whole blood, sampled in connection with sensitization to the hapten diphenylcyclopropenone (DPC). The CDR3 loop is CASSVGQGGEKLFF. For the CDR3, the DNA is TGTGCCAGCAGTGTTGGCCAGGGTGGAGAAAAACTGTTTTTT.